A selection of T cell receptor beta chains follows, all from one sample in a study of cytomegalovirus exposure and HLA in healthy donors. Sequencing was performed with immunoSEQ multiplex PCR; in TCRdb, only in-frame clones are kept and a portion is missing. The sample carries about 150,000 clones, 75% to 90% recorded once. Input material: PBMCs. These receptors originate from a woman younger than 30 in good health and CMV-seronegative. CDR3s include the opening cysteine and the closing phenylalanine or tryptophan. Fields, in order: J gene, D gene, V gene, clone size, CDR3 DNA, CDR3 protein. A D gene is named only where the DNA matches it firmly. Some rows mark clone size as missing; the rest say once, few, many or name a class of expanded clone.

TRBJ2-1 | TRBD2 | TRBV5-4 | - | TGTGCCAGCAGCGAGTGGACTAGCGGGGACAATGAGCAGTTCTTC | CASSEWTSGDNEQFF
TRBJ1-2 | TRBD1 | TRBV5-1 | - | TGCGCCAGCAACGGAGGACAGGCCGGAGGCTACACCTTC | CASNGGQAGGYTF
TRBJ2-7 | TRBD1 | TRBV6-6 | - | TGTGCCAGCAGCTCCGGGACAGGGGACGCGTACGAGCAGTACTTC | CASSSGTGDAYEQYF
TRBJ1-3 | TRBD1 | TRBV29-1 | - | TGCAGCGTTGGGGACAGGGCTGGAAACACCATATATTTT | CSVGDRAGNTIYF
TRBJ2-1 | TRBD2 | TRBV4-2 | many | TGTGCCAGCAGCCAATTATCGGGACTAGCGGGGTTATACAATGAGCAGTTCTTC | CASSQLSGLAGLYNEQFF
TRBJ2-2 | TRBD1 | TRBV27 | - | TGTGCCGCCCGCTCGTCAGGGGGCAACACCGGGGAGCTGTTTTTT | CAARSSGGNTGELFF
TRBJ2-5 | TRBD2 | TRBV7-2 | - | TGTGCCAGCAGCTTAGGCCTAGCGGGAGGGAGGGAGACCCAGTACTTC | CASSLGLAGGRETQYF
TRBJ1-1 | TRBD1 | TRBV12-5 | few | TGTGCTAGTGGTTCAGGGGGAATCACTGAAGCTTTCTTT | CASGSGGITEAFF
TRBJ1-1 | - | TRBV4-1 | few | TGCGCCAGCAGCCGAGAATGGAGGCTGATGAACACTGAAGCTTTCTTT | CASSREWRLMNTEAFF
TRBJ1-2 | - | TRBV30 | - | TGTGCCTGGAGTCCCTTTTCCTATGGCTACACCTTC | CAWSPFSYGYTF
TRBJ2-1 | - | TRBV7-2 | - | TGTGCCAGCAGCCAATACGTTCAGGGTGAGCAGTTCTTC | CASSQYVQGEQFF
TRBJ2-7 | TRBD2 | TRBV28 | - | TGTGCCAGCAGCCGACTAGCGGGGTCCTACGAGCAGTACTTC | CASSRLAGSYEQYF
TRBJ2-1 | - | TRBV2 | - | TGTGCCAGCAGTGACCAGGGTTCCTACAATGAGCAGTTCTTC | CASSDQGSYNEQFF
TRBJ1-5 | - | TRBV5-8 | - | TGTGCCAGCAGCTTGGGGCAGAATCAGCCCCAGCATTTT | CASSLGQNQPQHF
TRBJ2-1 | - | TRBV2 | - | TGTGCCAGCACGGCGGAATACAATGAGCAGTTCTTC | CASTAEYNEQFF
TRBJ2-1 | TRBD2 | TRBV7-3 | - | TGTGCCAGCAGCTTAATAGCGGGACCATACAATGAGCAGTTCTTC | CASSLIAGPYNEQFF
TRBJ2-3 | - | TRBV27 | - | - | CASSSSDPGDTQYF
TRBJ2-7 | - | TRBV27 | - | TGTGCCAGCAGTCTTCTGACAGGTCCCTACGAGCAGTACTTC | CASSLLTGPYEQYF
TRBJ2-1 | - | TRBV10-2 | - | TGCGCCAGCGGCCAGCGATCCTACAATGAGCAGTTCTTC | CASGQRSYNEQFF
TRBJ2-3 | TRBD1 | TRBV15 | - | TGTGCCACCAGCCCAGACCCAGGACAGGGTCGAACAGATACGCAGTATTTT | CATSPDPGQGRTDTQYF
TRBJ2-6 | TRBD1 | TRBV7-9 | - | TGTGCCAGCAGCTTAGTGGGACAGGCTGGGGCCAACGTCCTGACTTTC | CASSLVGQAGANVLTF
TRBJ1-1 | TRBD1 | TRBV4-2 | - | TGTGCCAGCAGCCAAGTTAAGACAGGGGTACTCATGAACACTGAAGCTTTCTTT | CASSQVKTGVLMNTEAFF
TRBJ1-2 | TRBD1 | TRBV28 | - | TGTGCCAGCAGACCCGGGACAGGGGCCTTAGCTAACTATGGCTACACCTTC | CASRPGTGALANYGYTF
TRBJ2-5 | - | TRBV7-6 | - | TGTGCCAGCAGCTTCCCAGGGCTTTTTGAGACCCAGTACTTC | CASSFPGLFETQYF
TRBJ2-7 | - | TRBV7-2 | - | TGTGCCAGCAGCTTAGTAGCTGACCTCTACGAGCAGTACTTC | CASSLVADLYEQYF
TRBJ1-2 | - | TRBV4-2 | once | TGTGCCAGCAGCCAAGATACTAGGATCCTCGGTGGTTATGGCTACACCTTC | CASSQDTRILGGYGYTF
TRBJ1-5 | TRBD1 | TRBV10-3 | - | TGTGCCATCAGTGAGGGGCAGGGGGGACAGCCCCAGCATTTT | CAISEGQGGQPQHF
TRBJ1-1 | - | TRBV7-9 | - | TGTGCCAGCAGCCACCCCCCCCCGGTGAACACTGAAGCTTTCTTT | CASSHPPPVNTEAFF
TRBJ1-5 | TRBD1 | TRBV19 | - | TGTGCCAGTAGTCCACAGGGGGCGAGGGGCAATCAGCCCCAGCATTTT | CASSPQGARGNQPQHF
TRBJ2-7 | TRBD1 | TRBV6-1 | - | TGTGCCAGCAGTGTCGACAGGGTCGAGCAGTACTTC | CASSVDRVEQYF
TRBJ2-2 | - | TRBV29-1 | few | TGCAGCGTTGAGGGCAGGGAACAGAACACCGGGGAGCTGTTTTTT | CSVEGREQNTGELFF
TRBJ1-6 | - | TRBV6-1 | - | TGTGCCAGCCTGGAAGGACAGATGAATTCACCCCTCCACTTT | CASLEGQMNSPLHF
TRBJ2-5 | TRBD2 | TRBV15 | - | TGTGCCACCAGCAGACTAGCGGAAGAGACCCAGTACTTC | CATSRLAEETQYF
TRBJ2-5 | TRBD2 | TRBV5-1 | - | TGCGCCAGCAGCTTGGAACCTAGCGGGGGGCCGCTCCAAGAGACCCAGTACTTC | CASSLEPSGGPLQETQYF
TRBJ1-2 | TRBD1 | TRBV7-2 | - | TGTGCCAGCAGCTATGGGGCAGGGGGGCCCTATGGCTACACCTTC | CASSYGAGGPYGYTF
TRBJ2-5 | TRBD1 | TRBV28 | - | TGTGCCAGCAGTTTGACAGGGGGAGAGACCCAGTACTTC | CASSLTGGETQYF
TRBJ1-5 | - | TRBV21-1 | - | TGTGCCAGCAGCAAGGGGCGACAGGAGACAAATCAGCCCCAGCATTTT | CASSKGRQETNQPQHF
TRBJ1-6 | - | TRBV2 | - | TGTGCCAGCACGGGGGAGTTGAATTCACCCCTCCACTTT | CASTGELNSPLHF
TRBJ1-1 | - | TRBV6-1 | - | TGTGCCAGCTGCGGCCGGATGAACACTGAAGCTTTCTTT | CASCGRMNTEAFF
TRBJ1-3 | - | TRBV5-6 | - | TGTGCCAGCAGCTTGGGGCGGCACTCTGGAAACACCATATATTTT | CASSLGRHSGNTIYF
TRBJ2-7 | TRBD1 | TRBV28 | - | TGTGCCAGCAGTTTGAATGGACAGGGACTCAACGAGCAGTACTTC | CASSLNGQGLNEQYF
TRBJ2-1 | TRBD2 | TRBV5-4 | - | TGTGCCAGCAGCTTGTTTCTAGCGGGAAGTAATGAGCAGTTCTTC | CASSLFLAGSNEQFF
TRBJ2-3 | - | TRBV2 | - | TGTGCCAGCAGTGTGTTTCTAAACACAGATGGTACGCAGTATTTT | CASSVFLNTDGTQYF
TRBJ2-5 | TRBD2 | TRBV5-4 | - | TGTGCCAGCAGCTTGCGTACGTTACTAGCGGGGAGGGAGACCCAGTACTTC | CASSLRTLLAGRETQYF
TRBJ2-5 | - | TRBV2 | - | TGTGCCAGCAGTCAAACCCGGACTTTCCAAGAGACCCAGTACTTC | CASSQTRTFQETQYF
TRBJ2-3 | TRBD2 | TRBV19 | - | TGTGCCAGTAGTCCGGGACTAGCGGGAGTAGCTAATACGCAGTATTTT | CASSPGLAGVANTQYF
TRBJ1-2 | - | TRBV28 | - | TGTGCCAGCACCCCTTCGGGACTAATTGGCTACACCTTC | CASTPSGLIGYTF
TRBJ2-7 | TRBD1 | TRBV7-9 | - | TGTTCCAGCAGCTTAGATCTGGGGACAGGTTCGCGAGGCGAGCAGTACTTC | CSSSLDLGTGSRGEQYF
TRBJ1-1 | TRBD1 | TRBV4-1 | few | TGCGCCAGCAGCTCGAGGACAGGATCCCGAAACACTGAAGCTTTCTTT | CASSSRTGSRNTEAFF
TRBJ2-5 | TRBD2 | TRBV2 | - | TGTGCCAGCAGTGAAATGGGGGAGGGGACCCAAGAGACCCAGTACTTC | CASSEMGEGTQETQYF
TRBJ2-1 | - | TRBV5-1 | - | TGCGCCAGCAGCTTGGAGTTGAGCTCCTACAATGAGCAGTTCTTC | CASSLELSSYNEQFF
TRBJ2-1 | TRBD2 | TRBV7-2 | - | TGTGCCAGCAGCCCGGGACTAGCGGGAGTCAGGGATGAGCAGTTCTTC | CASSPGLAGVRDEQFF
TRBJ1-5 | - | TRBV10-3 | - | TGTGCCATCACTGACAGGCAGGGTCAGCCCCAGCATTTT | CAITDRQGQPQHF
TRBJ2-3 | TRBD2 | TRBV29-1 | once | TGCAGCGTTGCGGGCCTAGCGGGTTCGGCAGATACGCAGTATTTT | CSVAGLAGSADTQYF
TRBJ2-1 | TRBD1 | TRBV5-8 | - | TGTGCCAGCAGTTTATACAGGGGCCGGGGCAATGAGCAGTTCTTC | CASSLYRGRGNEQFF